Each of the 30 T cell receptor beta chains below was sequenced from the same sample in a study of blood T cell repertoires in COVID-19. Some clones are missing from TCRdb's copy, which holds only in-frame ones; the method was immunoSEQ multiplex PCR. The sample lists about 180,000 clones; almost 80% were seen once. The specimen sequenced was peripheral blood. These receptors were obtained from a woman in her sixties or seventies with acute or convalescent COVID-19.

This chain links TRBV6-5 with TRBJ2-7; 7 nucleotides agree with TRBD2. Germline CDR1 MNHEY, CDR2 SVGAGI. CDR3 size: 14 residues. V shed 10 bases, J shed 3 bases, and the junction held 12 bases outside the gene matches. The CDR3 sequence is CATAPSGGDYEQYF. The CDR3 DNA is TGTGCCACCGCACCTAGCGGAGGGGACTACGAGCAGTACTTC.

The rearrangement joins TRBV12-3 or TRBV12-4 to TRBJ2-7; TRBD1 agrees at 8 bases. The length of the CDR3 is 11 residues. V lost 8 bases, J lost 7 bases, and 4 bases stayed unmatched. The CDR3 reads CASGQGWEQYF. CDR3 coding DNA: TGTGCCAGCGGACAGGGCTGGGAGCAGTACTTC.

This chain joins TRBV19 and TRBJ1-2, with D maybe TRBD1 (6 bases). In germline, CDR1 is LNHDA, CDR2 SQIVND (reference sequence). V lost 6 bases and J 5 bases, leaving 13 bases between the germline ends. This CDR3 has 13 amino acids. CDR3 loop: CASSDRRLYGYTF. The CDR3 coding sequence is TGTGCCAGTAGCGACAGGAGACTATATGGCTACACCTTC.

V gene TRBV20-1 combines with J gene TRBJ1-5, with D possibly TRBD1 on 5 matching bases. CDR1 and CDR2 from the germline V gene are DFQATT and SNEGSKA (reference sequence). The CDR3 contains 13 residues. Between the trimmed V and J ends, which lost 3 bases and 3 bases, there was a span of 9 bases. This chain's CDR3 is CSASGAVNQPQHF. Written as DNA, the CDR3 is TGCAGTGCTAGTGGGGCAGTCAATCAGCCCCAGCATTTT.

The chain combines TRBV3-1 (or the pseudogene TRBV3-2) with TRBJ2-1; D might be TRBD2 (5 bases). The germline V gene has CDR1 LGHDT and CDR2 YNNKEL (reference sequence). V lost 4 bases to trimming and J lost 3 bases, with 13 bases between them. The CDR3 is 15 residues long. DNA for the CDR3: TGTGCCAGCAGCCTGACGATCGGGGACTACAATGAGCAGTTCTTC. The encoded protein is CASSLTIGDYNEQFF.

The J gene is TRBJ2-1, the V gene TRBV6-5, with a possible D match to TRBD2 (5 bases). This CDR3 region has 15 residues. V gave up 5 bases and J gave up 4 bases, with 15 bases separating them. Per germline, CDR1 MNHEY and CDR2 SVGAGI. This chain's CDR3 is CASSTLAGAYNEQFF. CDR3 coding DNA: TGTGCCAGCAGTACCCTTGCGGGCGCATACAATGAGCAGTTCTTC.

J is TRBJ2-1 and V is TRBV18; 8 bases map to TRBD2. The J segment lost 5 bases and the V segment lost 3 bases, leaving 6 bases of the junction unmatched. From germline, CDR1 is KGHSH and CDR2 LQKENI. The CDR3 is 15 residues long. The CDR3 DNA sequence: TGTGCCAGCTCACCGGGGCTAGCGGGTGACAATGAGCAGTTCTTC. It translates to CASSPGLAGDNEQFF.

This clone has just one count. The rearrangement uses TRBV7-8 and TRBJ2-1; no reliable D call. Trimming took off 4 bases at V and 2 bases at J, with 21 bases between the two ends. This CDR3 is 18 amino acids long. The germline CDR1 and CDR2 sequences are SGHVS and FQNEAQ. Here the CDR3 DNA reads TGTGCCAGCAGCTCTATTGCAACTGGAGTCGAGACCTACAATGAGCAGTTCTTC. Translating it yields CASSSIATGVETYNEQFF.

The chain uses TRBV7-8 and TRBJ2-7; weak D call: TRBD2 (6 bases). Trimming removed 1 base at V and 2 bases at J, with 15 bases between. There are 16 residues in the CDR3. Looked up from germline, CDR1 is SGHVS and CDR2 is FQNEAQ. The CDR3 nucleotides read TGTGCCAGCAGCTTAGGGGGGGTGGGTGGAACCTACGAGCAGTACTTC. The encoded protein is CASSLGGVGGTYEQYF. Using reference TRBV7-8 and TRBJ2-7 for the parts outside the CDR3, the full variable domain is GAGVSQSPRYKVAKRGQDVALRCDPISGHVSLFWYQQALGQGPEFLTYFQNEAQLDKSGLPSDRFFAERPEGSVSTLKIQRTQQEDSAVYLCASSLGGVGGTYEQYFGPGTRLTVT.

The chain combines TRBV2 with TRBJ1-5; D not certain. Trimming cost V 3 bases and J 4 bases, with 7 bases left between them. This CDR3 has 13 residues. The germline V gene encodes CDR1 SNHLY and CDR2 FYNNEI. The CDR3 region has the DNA TGTGCCAGCAGTGAGTCGGGGAATCAGCCCCAGCATTTT. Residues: CASSESGNQPQHF.

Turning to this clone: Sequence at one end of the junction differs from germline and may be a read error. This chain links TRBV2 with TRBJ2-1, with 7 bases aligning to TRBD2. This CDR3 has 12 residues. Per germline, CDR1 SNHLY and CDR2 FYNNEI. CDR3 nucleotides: TGTGCCAGCAGTCAATCGGGACTATCCGCGATCTTC. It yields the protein CASSQSGLSAIF.

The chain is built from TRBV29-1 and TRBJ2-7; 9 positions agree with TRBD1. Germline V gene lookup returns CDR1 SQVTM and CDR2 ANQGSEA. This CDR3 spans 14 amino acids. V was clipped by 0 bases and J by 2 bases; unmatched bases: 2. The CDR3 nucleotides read TGCAGCGTTGAAGAACAGGGGGCTACCTACGAGCAGTACTTC. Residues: CSVEEQGATYEQYF.

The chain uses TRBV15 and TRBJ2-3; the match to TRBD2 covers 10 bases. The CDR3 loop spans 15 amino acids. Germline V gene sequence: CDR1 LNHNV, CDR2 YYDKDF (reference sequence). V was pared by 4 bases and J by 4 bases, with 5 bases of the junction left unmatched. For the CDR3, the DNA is TGTGCCACCAGCAACCTAGCGGGAGAGGCAGATACGCAGTATTTT. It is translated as CATSNLAGEADTQYF.

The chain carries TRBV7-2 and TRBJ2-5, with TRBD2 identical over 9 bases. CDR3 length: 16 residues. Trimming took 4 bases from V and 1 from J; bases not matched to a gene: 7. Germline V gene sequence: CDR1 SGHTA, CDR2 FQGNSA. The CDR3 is CASSYRGRGFQETQYF. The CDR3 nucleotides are TGTGCCAGCAGCTACCGCGGGAGGGGATTCCAAGAGACCCAGTACTTC.

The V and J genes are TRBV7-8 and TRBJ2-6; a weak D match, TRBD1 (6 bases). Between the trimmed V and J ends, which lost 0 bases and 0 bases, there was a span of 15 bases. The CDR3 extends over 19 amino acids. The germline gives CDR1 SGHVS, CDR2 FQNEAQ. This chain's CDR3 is CASSLAEQGMVSGANVLTF. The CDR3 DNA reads TGTGCCAGCAGCTTAGCGGAACAGGGAATGGTCTCTGGGGCCAACGTCCTGACTTTC.

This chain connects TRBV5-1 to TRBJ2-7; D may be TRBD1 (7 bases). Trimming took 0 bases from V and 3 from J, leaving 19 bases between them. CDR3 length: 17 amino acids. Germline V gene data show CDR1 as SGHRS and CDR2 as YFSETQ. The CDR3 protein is CASSLVSGGPRGYEQYF. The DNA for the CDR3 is TGCGCCAGCAGCTTGGTGTCAGGGGGGCCCCGGGGCTACGAGCAGTACTTC. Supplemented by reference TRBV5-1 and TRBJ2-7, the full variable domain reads KAGVTQTPRYLIKTRGQQVTLSCSPISGHRSVSWYQQTPGQGLQFLFEYFSETQRNKGNFPGRFSGRQFSNSRSEMNVSTLELGDSALYLCASSLVSGGPRGYEQYFGPGTRLTVT.

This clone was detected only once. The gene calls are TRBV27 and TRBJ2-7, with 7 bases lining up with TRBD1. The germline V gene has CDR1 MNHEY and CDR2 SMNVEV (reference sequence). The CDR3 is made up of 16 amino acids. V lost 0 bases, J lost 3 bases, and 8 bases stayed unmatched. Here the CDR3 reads CASSLSVGDSLYEQYF. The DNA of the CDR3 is TGTGCCAGCAGTTTATCTGTAGGGGACAGCCTCTACGAGCAGTACTTC.

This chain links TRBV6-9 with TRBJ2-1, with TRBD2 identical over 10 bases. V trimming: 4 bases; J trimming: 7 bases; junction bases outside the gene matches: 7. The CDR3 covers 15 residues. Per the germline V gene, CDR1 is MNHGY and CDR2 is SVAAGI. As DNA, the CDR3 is TGTGCCAGCAGTTCAAGAAGCGGGAGGGATAATGAGCAGTTCTTC. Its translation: CASSSRSGRDNEQFF.

The CDR3 DNA reads as TGTGCCAGCACCTCCGGGGGGGAGCAGTACTTC. This sequence encodes CASTSGGEQYF. The J gene is TRBJ2-7, the V gene TRBV5-6; 7 bases are shared with TRBD2. Germline V CDR1 and CDR2: SGHDT, YYEEEE. V trimming: 6 bases; J trimming: 7 bases; junction bases outside the gene matches: 4. The CDR3 totals 11 residues.

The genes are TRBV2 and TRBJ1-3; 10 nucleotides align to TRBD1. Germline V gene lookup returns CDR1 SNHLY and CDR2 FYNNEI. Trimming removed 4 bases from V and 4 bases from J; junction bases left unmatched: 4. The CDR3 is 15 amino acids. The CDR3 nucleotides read TGTGCCAGCAGTGTTTGGGACAGGGGAGGAAACACCATATATTTT. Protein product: CASSVWDRGGNTIYF. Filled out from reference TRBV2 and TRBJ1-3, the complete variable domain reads EPEVTQTPSHQVTQMGQEVILRCVPISNHLYFYWYRQILGQKVEFLVSFYNNEISEKSEIFDDQFSVERPDGSNFTLKIRSTKLEDSAMYFCASSVWDRGGNTIYFGEGSWLTVV.

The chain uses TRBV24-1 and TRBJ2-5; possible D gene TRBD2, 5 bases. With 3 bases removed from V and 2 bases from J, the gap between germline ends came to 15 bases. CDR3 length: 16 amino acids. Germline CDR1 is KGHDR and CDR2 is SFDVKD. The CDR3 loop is CATSDADGRGQETQYF. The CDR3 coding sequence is TGTGCCACCAGTGATGCGGACGGAAGAGGGCAAGAGACCCAGTACTTC.

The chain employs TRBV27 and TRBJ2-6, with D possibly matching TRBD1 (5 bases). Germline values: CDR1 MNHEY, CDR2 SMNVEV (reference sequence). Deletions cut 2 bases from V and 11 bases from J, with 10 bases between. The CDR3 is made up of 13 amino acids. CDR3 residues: CASSLGAADVLTF. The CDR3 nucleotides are TGTGCCAGCAGTTTAGGGGCGGCGGACGTCCTGACTTTC.

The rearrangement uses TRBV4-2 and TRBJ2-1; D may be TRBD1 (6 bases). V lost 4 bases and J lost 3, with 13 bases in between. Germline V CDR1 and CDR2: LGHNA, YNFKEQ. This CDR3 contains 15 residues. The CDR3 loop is CASSRQDNLYNEQFF. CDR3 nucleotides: TGTGCCAGCAGCCGACAGGACAACCTCTACAATGAGCAGTTCTTC.

CDR3 amino acids: CASSPQPGDSYGYTF. CDR3 DNA: TGTGCCAGTAGTCCACAGCCGGGGGACAGCTATGGCTACACCTTC. The rearrangement links TRBV19 to TRBJ1-2, with 7 nucleotides matching TRBD1. This CDR3 contains 15 residues. Germline assignment: CDR1 LNHDA and CDR2 SQIVND (reference sequence). Unmatched junction bases numbered 10, after V lost 5 bases and J lost 4 bases.

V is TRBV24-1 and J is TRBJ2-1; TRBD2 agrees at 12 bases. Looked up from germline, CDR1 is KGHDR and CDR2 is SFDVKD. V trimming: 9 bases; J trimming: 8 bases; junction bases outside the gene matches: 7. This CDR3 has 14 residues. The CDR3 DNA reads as TGTGCCACCCAGGGACTAGCGGGTCCCCATGAGCAGTTCTTC. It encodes CATQGLAGPHEQFF.

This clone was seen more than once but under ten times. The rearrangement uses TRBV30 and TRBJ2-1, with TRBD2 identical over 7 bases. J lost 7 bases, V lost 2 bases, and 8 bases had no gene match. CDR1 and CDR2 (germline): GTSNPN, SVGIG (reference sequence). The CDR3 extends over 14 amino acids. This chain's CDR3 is CAWSFPWGGNEQFF. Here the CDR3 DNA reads TGTGCCTGGAGTTTCCCCTGGGGGGGGAATGAGCAGTTCTTC.

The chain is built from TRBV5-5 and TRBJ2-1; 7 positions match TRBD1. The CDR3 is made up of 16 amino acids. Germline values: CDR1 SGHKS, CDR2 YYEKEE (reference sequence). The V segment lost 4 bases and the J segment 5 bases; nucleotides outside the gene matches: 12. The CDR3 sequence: CASSVYSGTVNNEQFF. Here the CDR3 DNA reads TGTGCCAGCAGCGTTTATTCCGGGACAGTAAACAATGAGCAGTTCTTC.

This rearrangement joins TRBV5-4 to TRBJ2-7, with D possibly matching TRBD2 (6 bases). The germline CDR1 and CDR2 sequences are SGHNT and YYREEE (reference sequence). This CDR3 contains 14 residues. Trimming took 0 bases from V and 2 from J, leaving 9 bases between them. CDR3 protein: CASSLDGGAYEQYF. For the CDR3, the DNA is TGTGCCAGCAGCTTGGACGGGGGTGCCTACGAGCAGTACTTC.

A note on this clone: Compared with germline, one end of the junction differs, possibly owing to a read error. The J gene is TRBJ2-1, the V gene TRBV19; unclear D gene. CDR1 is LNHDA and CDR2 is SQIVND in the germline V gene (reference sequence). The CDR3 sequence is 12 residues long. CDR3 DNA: TGTGCCAGTAGCATAGCAGGTAATGAGCAGTTCTTC. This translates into CASSIAGNEQFF.

This CDR3 is CASRNWTGWRGANVLTF. In DNA form, the CDR3 reads TGTGCCAGCAGGAATTGGACAGGGTGGAGGGGGGCCAACGTCCTGACTTTC. The rearrangement joins TRBV2 to TRBJ2-6, with 8 bases fitting TRBD1. From germline, CDR1 is SNHLY and CDR2 FYNNEI. The CDR3 runs to 17 residues. V lost 6 bases and J lost 4; bases outside the gene matches: 11.